These 13 T cell receptor beta chains originate from one sample sequenced in a study of beta chain features in type 1 diabetes. Sequenced material consisted of expressed TCRB transcripts (all of the isolated RNA was reverse transcribed). Generated by immunoSEQ multiplex PCR, the TCRdb table keeps only in-frame clones and is missing some. This table holds fewer than 550,000 clones, roughly an eighth found once. Sequencing was performed on naive CD4+ T cells from blood. The receptors stem from a woman younger than 30 in good health.

In its sample, this clone was seen a few times. The sample has other DNA sequences that encode this CDR3 too. J is TRBJ2-1 and V is TRBV9, with 7 nucleotides matching TRBD1. J lost 0 bases, V lost 3 bases, and 3 bases had no gene match. Germline V CDR1 and CDR2: SGDLS, YYNGEE. The CDR3 is made up of 15 amino acids. This CDR3 is CASSAQGSSYNEQFF. DNA for the CDR3: TGTGCCAGCAGCGCACAGGGGAGCTCCTACAATGAGCAGTTCTTC.

There are a few counts of this clone. The rearrangement links TRBV19 to TRBJ2-3, with a weak D call TRBD2 (5 bases). Between the trimmed V and J ends, which lost 1 base and 6 bases, there was a span of 5 bases. CDR1 LNHDA and CDR2 SQIVND come from the germline V gene (reference sequence). There are 12 residues in the CDR3. The DNA for the CDR3 is TGTGCCAGTAGTATAGGGGAGGATACGCAGTATTTT. It codes for CASSIGEDTQYF. The full variable domain, with the rest looked up from reference TRBV19 and TRBJ2-3, is DGGITQSPKYLFRKEGQNVTLSCEQNLNHDAMYWYRQDPGQGLRLIYYSQIVNDFQKGDIAEGYSVSREKKESFPLTVTSAQKNPTAFYLCASSIGEDTQYFGPGTRLTVL.

The chain recombines TRBV9 with TRBJ2-5; possible D gene TRBD2, 6 bases. The DNA end lines up better with TRBJ2-7; the J call may be wrong. This CDR3 is 15 amino acids long. Germline values: CDR1 SGDLS, CDR2 YYNGEE. The DNA for the CDR3 is TGTGCCAGCAGCGTACGGGCTAGCGACACCTACGAGCAGTACTTC. It codes for CASSVRASDTYEQYF.

This clone was detected only a few times. The chain links TRBV2 to TRBJ2-7; 10 bases are a match to TRBD2. The V gene end was trimmed by 6 bases and the J gene end by 4 bases; junction bases not matched to a gene: 9. The CDR3 extends over 15 amino acids. Germline CDR1 SNHLY, CDR2 FYNNEI. CDR3 region: CASRAGTSETYEQYF. The CDR3 DNA reads TGTGCCAGCAGAGCCGGGACTAGCGAGACGTACGAGCAGTACTTC.

This clone appeared many times. This chain links TRBV7-9 with TRBJ2-1, with D uncertain. With 0 bases removed from V and 10 bases from J, the gap between germline ends came to 13 bases. CDR1 and CDR2 (germline): SEHNR, FQNEAQ (reference sequence). CDR3 length: 14 amino acids. The CDR3 reads CASSLAPKGQEQFF. CDR3 nucleotides: TGTGCCAGCAGCTTAGCCCCCAAAGGGCAAGAGCAGTTCTTC. The entire variable domain, with the rest obtained from reference TRBV7-9 and TRBJ2-1, is as follows: DTGVSQNPRHKITKRGQNVTFRCDPISEHNRLYWYRQTLGQGPEFLTYFQNEAQLEKSRLLSDRFSAERPKGSFSTLEIQRTEQGDSAMYLCASSLAPKGQEQFFGPGTRLTVL.

This clone turned up a few times. The V gene is TRBV28, the J gene TRBJ2-7; D is unresolved. This CDR3 is 12 amino acids long. Trimming removed 5 bases at V and 2 bases at J, with 7 bases between. From germline, CDR1 is MDHEN and CDR2 SYDVKM. The CDR3 sequence: CASSRSTYEQYV. Here the CDR3 DNA reads TGTGCCAGCAGTCGATCTACCTACGAGCAGTACGTC.

The J gene is TRBJ2-1, the V gene TRBV5-1, with 14 nucleotides matching TRBD2. The germline V gene encodes CDR1 SGHRS and CDR2 YFSETQ. V lost 5 bases, J lost 7 bases, and 2 bases stayed unmatched. This CDR3 has 14 amino acids. CDR3 sequence: CASRGLAGANEQFF. In DNA form, the CDR3 reads TGCGCCAGCAGGGGACTAGCGGGAGCGAATGAGCAGTTCTTC.

Regarding this clone: The same CDR3 arises from other DNA sequences in this sample as well. This chain links TRBV14 with TRBJ2-3; D might be TRBD2 (5 bases). The CDR3 is 13 amino acids. V was clipped by 1 base and J by 6 bases, with 8 bases between them. Germline CDR1 and CDR2: SGHDN and FVKESK. CDR3 region: CASSQVRGDTQYF. The CDR3 bases are TGTGCCAGCAGCCAAGTCCGGGGTGATACGCAGTATTTT.

A few counts support this clone. The chain is built from TRBV4-3 and TRBJ2-1; D may be TRBD1 or TRBD2 (7 bases each). Trimming cost V 3 bases and J 0 bases, with 12 bases left between them. The CDR3 spans 16 residues. Germline lookup yields CDR1 LGHNA and CDR2 YSLEER. The CDR3 here is CASSQFRGGSYNEQFF. DNA of the CDR3: TGCGCCAGCAGCCAGTTCAGGGGGGGCTCCTACAATGAGCAGTTCTTC.

This clone was seen more than once but under ten times. This rearrangement joins TRBV13 to TRBJ2-3, with D possibly being TRBD1 (5 bases). The V gene's germline CDR1 is PRHDT and CDR2 FYEKMQ (reference sequence). The CDR3 covers 14 residues. Trimming cost V 3 bases and J 3 bases, with 10 bases left between them. The CDR3, as DNA: TGTGCCAGCAGCTTTAGTAGGGGAACAGATACGCAGTATTTT. The encoded protein is CASSFSRGTDTQYF.

This chain links TRBV7-2 with TRBJ1-6; the D gene is possibly TRBD1 (6 bases). The length of the CDR3 is 15 residues. Germline loops: CDR1 SGHTA, CDR2 FQGNSA. The V and J ends lost 2 bases and 9 bases respectively, with 14 bases between them. In nucleotides, the CDR3 is TGTGCCAGCAGCTTAAGTCAGGGGTCGGTTTCACCCCTCCACTTT. Translation gives CASSLSQGSVSPLHF.

For this clone: The sample holds other DNA sequences that translate to the same CDR3. The CDR3 region has the DNA TGCAGCGTTGGCCAGGGGGATCAGCCCCAGCATTTT. It specifies CSVGQGDQPQHF. This chain uses TRBV29-1 with TRBJ1-5; 7 bases line up with TRBD1. The ends lost 4 bases at V and 5 bases at J; junction bases unmatched: 2. This CDR3 contains 12 residues. Germline V gene data show CDR1 as SQVTM and CDR2 as ANQGSEA.

This clone was found a few times. The chain has TRBV30 and TRBJ1-4; possibly TRBD1 for D (5 bases). Germline V gene sequence: CDR1 GTSNPN, CDR2 SVGIG (reference sequence). V gave up 2 bases and J gave up 0 bases, with 10 bases separating them. This CDR3 is 15 amino acids long. CDR3 in DNA: TGTGCCTGGAGTTCTAGGGGTTCAACTAATGAAAAACTGTTTTTT. Translating gives CAWSSRGSTNEKLFF.